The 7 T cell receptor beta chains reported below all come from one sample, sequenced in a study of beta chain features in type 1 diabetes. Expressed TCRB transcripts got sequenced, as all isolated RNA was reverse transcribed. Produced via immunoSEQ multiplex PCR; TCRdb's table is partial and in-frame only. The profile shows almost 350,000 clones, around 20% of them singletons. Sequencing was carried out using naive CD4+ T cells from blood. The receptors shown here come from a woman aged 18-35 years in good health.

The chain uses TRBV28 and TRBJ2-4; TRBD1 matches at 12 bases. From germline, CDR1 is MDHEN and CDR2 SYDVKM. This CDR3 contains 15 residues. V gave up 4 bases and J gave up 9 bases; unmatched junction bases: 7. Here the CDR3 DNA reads TGTGCCAGCAGTTCCGGGACAGGGGGCGAGGGCATTCAGTACTTC. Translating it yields CASSSGTGGEGIQYF.

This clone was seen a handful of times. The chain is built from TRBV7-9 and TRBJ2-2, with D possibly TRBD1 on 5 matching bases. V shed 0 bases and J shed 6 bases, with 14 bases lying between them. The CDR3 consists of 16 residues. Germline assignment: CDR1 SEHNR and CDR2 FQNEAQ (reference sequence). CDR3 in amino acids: CASSLASLSGPGELFF. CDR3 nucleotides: TGTGCCAGCAGCTTAGCTTCGTTATCAGGGCCCGGGGAGCTGTTTTTT.

DNA of the CDR3: TGTGCCAGCTCACCAAGAATTGCGTACCAAGAGACCCAGTACTTC. Its protein is CASSPRIAYQETQYF. This rearrangement joins TRBV18 to TRBJ2-5, with unresolved D. The CDR3 length is 15 residues. V lost 2 bases and J lost 0, with 10 bases in between. Germline V gene data show CDR1 as KGHSH and CDR2 as LQKENI.

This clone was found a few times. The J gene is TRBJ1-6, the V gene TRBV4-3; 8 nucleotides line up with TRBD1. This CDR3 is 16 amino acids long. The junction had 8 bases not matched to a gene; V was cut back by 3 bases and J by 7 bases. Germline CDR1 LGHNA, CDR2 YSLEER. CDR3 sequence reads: CASSQAPDRVNSPLHF. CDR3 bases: TGCGCCAGCAGCCAGGCCCCGGACAGGGTGAATTCACCCCTCCACTTT.

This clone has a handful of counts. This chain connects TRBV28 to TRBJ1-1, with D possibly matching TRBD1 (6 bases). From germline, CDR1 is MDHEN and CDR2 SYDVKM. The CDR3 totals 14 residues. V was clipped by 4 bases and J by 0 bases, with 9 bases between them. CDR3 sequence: CASSSDSLNTEAFF. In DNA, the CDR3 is TGTGCCAGCAGTTCGGACAGCCTGAACACTGAAGCTTTCTTT.

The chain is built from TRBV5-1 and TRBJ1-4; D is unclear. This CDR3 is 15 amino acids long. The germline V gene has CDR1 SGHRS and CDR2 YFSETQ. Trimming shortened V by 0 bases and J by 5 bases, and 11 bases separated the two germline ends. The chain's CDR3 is CASSLVPNSNEKLFF. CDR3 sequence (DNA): TGCGCCAGCAGCTTGGTCCCGAACAGCAATGAAAAACTGTTTTTT.

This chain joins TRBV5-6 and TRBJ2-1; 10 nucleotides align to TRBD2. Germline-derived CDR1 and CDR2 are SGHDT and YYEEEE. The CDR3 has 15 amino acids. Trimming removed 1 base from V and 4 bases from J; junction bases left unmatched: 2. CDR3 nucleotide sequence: TGTGCCAGCAGCTTGCCTAGCGGGAGTTACAATGAGCAGTTCTTC. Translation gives CASSLPSGSYNEQFF.